The T cell receptor beta chain described here comes from a study of response to subunit inactivated influenza vaccine. Trimming cost V 2 bases and J 0 bases; bases outside gene matches: 4. The CDR3 consists of 16 residues. Germline V gene lookup returns CDR1 MNHEY and CDR2 SVGAGI. Study-wide findings and caveats: With each seasonal influenza vaccination, the authors suggested, few new T cells are recruited.

Details on this clonotype: Its antigen remains unidentified.

TCRdb reprocessed the RT-PCR reads with MiXCR, giving one entry per CDR3 protein. Altogether hundreds of thousands of distinct CDR3 sequences are present, 7.5% to 8.5% being singletons, with the ten largest covering 10% to 15%. The chain combines TRBV6-5 with TRBJ2-7; 10 bases are a match to TRBD2. This clonotype was sampled from a man aged 45 to 70 who received an inactivated influenza vaccine. The sequences come from PBMCs from blood, collected about 23 months after vaccination. The CDR3 spells CASSYRGTSDSYEQYF. The CDR3, as DNA: TGTGCCAGCAGTTACCGCGGGACTAGCGACTCCTACGAGCAGTACTTC.